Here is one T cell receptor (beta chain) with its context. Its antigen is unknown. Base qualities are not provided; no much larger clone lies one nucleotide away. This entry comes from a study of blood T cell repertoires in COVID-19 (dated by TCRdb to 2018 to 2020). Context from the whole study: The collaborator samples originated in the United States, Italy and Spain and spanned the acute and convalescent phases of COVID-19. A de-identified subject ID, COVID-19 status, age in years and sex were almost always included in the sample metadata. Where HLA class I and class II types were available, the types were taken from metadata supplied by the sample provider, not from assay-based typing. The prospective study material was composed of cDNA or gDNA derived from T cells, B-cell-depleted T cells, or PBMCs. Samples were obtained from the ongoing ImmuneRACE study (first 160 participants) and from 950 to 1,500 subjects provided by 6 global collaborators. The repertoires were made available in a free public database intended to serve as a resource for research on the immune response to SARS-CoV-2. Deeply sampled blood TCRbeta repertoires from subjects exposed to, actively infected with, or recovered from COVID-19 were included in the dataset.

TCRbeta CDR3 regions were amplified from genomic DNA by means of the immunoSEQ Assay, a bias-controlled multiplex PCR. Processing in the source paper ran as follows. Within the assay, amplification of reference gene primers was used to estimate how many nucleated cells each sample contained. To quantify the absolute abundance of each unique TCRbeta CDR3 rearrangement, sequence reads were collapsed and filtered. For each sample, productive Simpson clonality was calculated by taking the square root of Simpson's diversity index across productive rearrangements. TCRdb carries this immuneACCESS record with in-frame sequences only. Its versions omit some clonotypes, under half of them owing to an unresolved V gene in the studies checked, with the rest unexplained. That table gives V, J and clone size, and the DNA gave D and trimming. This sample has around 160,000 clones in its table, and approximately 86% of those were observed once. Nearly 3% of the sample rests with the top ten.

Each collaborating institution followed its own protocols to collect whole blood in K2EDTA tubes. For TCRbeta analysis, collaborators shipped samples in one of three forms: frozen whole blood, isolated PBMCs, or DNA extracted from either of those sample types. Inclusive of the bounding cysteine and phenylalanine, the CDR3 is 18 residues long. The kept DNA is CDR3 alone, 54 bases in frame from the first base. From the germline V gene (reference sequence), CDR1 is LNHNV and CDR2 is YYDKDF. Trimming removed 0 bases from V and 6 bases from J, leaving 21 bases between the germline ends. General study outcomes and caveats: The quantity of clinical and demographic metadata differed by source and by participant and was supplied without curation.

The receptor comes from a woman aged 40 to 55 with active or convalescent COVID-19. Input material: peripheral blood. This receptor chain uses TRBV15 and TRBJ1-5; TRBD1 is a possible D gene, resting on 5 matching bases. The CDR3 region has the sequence CATSREEFMGRDAQPQHF. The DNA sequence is TGTGCCACCAGCAGAGAGGAGTTTATGGGCAGGGATGCTCAGCCCCAGCATTTT. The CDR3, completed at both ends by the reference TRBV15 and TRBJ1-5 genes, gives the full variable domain DAMVIQNPRYQVTQFGKPVTLSCSQTLNHNVMYWYQQKSSQAPKLLFHYYDKDFNNEADTPDNFQSRRPNTSFCFLDIRSPGLGDTAMYLCATSREEFMGRDAQPQHFGDGTRLSIL.